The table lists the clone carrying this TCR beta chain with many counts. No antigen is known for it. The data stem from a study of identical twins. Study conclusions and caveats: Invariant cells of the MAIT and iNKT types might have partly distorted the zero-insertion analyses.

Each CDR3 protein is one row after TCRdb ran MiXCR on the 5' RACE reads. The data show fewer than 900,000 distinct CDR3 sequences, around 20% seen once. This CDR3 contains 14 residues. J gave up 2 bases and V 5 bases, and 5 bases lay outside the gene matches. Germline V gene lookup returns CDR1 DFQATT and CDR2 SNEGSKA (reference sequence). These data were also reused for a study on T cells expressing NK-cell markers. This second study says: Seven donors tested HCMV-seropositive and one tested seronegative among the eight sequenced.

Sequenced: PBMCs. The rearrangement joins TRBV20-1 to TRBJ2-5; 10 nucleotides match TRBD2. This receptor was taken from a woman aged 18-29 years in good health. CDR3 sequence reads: CSAGLAVSQETQYF. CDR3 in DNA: TGCAGTGCTGGACTAGCGGTGTCGCAAGAGACCCAGTACTTC.